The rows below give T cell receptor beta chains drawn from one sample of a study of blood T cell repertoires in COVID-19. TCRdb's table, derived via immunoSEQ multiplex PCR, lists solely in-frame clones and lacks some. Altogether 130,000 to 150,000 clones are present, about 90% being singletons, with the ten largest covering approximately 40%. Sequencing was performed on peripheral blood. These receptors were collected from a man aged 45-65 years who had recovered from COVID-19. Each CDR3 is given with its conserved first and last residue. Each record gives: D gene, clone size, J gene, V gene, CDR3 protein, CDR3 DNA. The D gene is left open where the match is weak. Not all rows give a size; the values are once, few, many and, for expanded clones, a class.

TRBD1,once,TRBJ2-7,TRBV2,CASKGQGVGEQYF,TGTGCCAGCAAAGGACAGGGGGTAGGCGAGCAGTACTTC
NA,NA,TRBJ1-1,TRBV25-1,CASRDSSMNTEAFF,TGTGCCAGTCGGGACTCCTCCATGAACACTGAAGCTTTCTTT
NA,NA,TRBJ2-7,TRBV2,CASRGQTYEQYF,TGTGCCAGCAGGGGACAAACCTACGAGCAGTACTTC
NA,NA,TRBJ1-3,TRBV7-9,CASSPDRSSGNTIYF,TGTGCCAGCAGCCCTGACAGGAGCTCTGGAAACACCATATATTTT
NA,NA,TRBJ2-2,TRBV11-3,CASSWGAAYDTGELFF,TGTGCCAGCAGCTGGGGAGCAGCATACGACACCGGGGAGCTGTTTTTT
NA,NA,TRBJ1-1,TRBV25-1,CASSEYMGGPENTEAFF,TGTGCCAGCAGTGAATATATGGGCGGGCCGGAGAACACTGAAGCTTTCTTT
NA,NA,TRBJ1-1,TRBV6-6,CASSPPRYLGTEAFF,TGTGCCAGCAGTCCCCCTAGGTATCTGGGCACTGAAGCTTTCTTT
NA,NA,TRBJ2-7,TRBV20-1,CSASGGDEQYF,TGCAGTGCTAGTGGCGGGGACGAGCAGTACTTC
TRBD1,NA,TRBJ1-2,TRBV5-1,CASSLVPGGPDGYTF,TGCGCCAGCAGCTTGGTGCCAGGGGGCCCCGATGGCTACACCTTC
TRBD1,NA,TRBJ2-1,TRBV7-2,CASSSTGSEQFF,TGTGCCAGCAGCTCGACAGGGAGTGAGCAGTTCTTC
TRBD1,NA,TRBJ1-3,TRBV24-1,CATSVGDRECGNTIYF,TGTGCCACCAGTGTAGGAGACAGGGAATGTGGAAACACCATATATTTT
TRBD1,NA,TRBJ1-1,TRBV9,CASSADRGPTEAFF,TGTGCCAGCAGCGCCGACAGGGGGCCCACTGAAGCTTTCTTT
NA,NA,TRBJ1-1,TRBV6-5,CASSREGIAFEAFF,TGTGCCAGCAGCCGGGAGGGGATTGCTTTTGAAGCTTTCTTT
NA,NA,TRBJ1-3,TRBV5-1,CASSSGTALDTIYF,TGCGCCAGCAGCTCAGGGACTGCCCTGGACACCATATATTTT
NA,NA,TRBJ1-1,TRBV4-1,CASSRERDVGWDTEAFF,TGCGCCAGCAGCCGAGAGAGGGATGTGGGCTGGGACACTGAAGCTTTCTTT
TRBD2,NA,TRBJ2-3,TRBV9,CASSETSGGPTDTQYF,TGTGCCAGCAGCGAGACTAGCGGGGGCCCCACAGATACGCAGTATTTT
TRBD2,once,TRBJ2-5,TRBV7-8,CASSLGRGTQETQYF,TGTGCCAGCAGCCTCGGGCGGGGGACCCAAGAGACCCAGTACTTC
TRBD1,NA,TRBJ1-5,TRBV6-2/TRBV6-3,CASSSRTGNQPQHF,TGTGCCAGCAGTTCCAGGACAGGGAATCAGCCCCAGCATTTT
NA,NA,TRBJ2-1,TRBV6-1,CASSEVRYNEQFF,TGTGCCAGCAGTGAAGTGAGGTACAATGAGCAGTTCTTC
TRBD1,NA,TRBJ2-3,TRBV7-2,CASSLAIGQGPTDTQYF,TGTGCCAGCAGCTTAGCCATCGGACAGGGGCCCACAGATACGCAGTATTTT
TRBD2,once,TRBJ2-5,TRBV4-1,CASSPNGGGLETQYF,TGCGCCAGCAGCCCCAACGGGGGGGGTTTGGAGACCCAGTACTTC
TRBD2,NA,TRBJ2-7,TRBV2,CASSPERGRSYEQYF,TGTGCCAGCAGTCCGGAGCGGGGCCGCTCCTACGAGCAGTACTTC
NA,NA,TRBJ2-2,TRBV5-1,CASSLAGPEAGELFF,TGCGCCAGCAGCTTGGCCGGCCCCGAGGCCGGGGAGCTGTTTTTT
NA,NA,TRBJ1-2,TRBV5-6,CASSLDGDGYTF,TGTGCCAGCAGCTTGGACGGGGATGGCTACACCTTC
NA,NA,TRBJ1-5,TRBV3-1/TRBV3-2,CASSQDPGSNQPQHF,TGTGCCAGCAGCCAAGATCCAGGGAGCAATCAGCCCCAGCATTTT
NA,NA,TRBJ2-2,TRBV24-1,CATSDGTGTSNTGELFF,TGTGCCACCAGTGATGGTACCGGGACTTCGAACACCGGGGAGCTGTTTTTT
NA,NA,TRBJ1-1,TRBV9,CASSVVQGGPEAFF,TGTGCCAGCAGCGTAGTTCAGGGCGGCCCCGAGGCTTTCTTT
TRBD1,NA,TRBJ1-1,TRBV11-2,CASSHGQGAEAFF,TGTGCCAGCAGCCATGGACAGGGTGCTGAAGCTTTCTTT
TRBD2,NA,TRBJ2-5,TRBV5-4,CASSVWTSGVLETQYF,TGTGCCAGCAGCGTCTGGACTAGCGGGGTCCTTGAGACCCAGTACTTC
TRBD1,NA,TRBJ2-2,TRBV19,CASSTTGQGAGELFF,TGTGCCAGTAGTACAACCGGACAGGGGGCCGGGGAGCTGTTTTTT
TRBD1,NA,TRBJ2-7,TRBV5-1,CASRTGQTTYEQYF,TGCGCCAGCAGGACGGGACAGACCACCTACGAGCAGTACTTC
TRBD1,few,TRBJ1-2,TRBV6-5,CASSRDREYGYTF,TGTGCCAGCAGTCGGGACAGGGAATATGGCTACACCTTC
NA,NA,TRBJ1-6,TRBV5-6,CASSPQDNSPLHF,TGTGCCAGCAGCCCACAGGATAATTCACCCCTCCACTTT
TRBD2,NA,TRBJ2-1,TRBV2,CASSPVNLAGGGEQFF,TGTGCCAGCAGTCCAGTGAACTTAGCGGGGGGAGGTGAGCAGTTCTTC
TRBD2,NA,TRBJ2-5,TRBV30,CAWSGGAPGTQYF,TGTGCCTGGAGCGGGGGGGCCCCGGGGACCCAGTACTTC
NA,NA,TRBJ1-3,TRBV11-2,CASSPQPAGPSGNTIYF,TGTGCCAGCAGCCCCCAACCGGCAGGGCCCTCTGGAAACACCATATATTTT
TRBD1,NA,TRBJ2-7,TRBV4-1,CASSQGTGDLYEQYF,TGCGCCAGCAGCCAGGGGACAGGGGACCTCTACGAGCAGTACTTC
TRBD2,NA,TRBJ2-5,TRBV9,CASSVGPAGGKTQYF,TGTGCCAGCAGCGTAGGGCCAGCGGGGGGAAAGACCCAGTACTTC
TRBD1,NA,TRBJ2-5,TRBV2,CASSGQGLETQYF,TGTGCCAGCAGCGGACAGGGCCTAGAGACCCAGTACTTC
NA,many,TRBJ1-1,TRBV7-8,CASSPQLNTEAFF,TGTGCCAGCAGCCCCCAGTTGAACACTGAAGCTTTCTTT